The T cell receptor beta chain described here comes from a study of T cells in tuberculosis. Germline CDR1 MNHNS, CDR2 SASEGT. V lost 6 bases and J 2 bases, leaving 17 bases between the germline ends. This CDR3 has 15 amino acids. Sequencing was performed with immunoSEQ multiplex PCR; in TCRdb, only in-frame clones are kept and a portion is missing. The sample holds approximately 53,000 clones, around 96% seen once. Time point in this sample: new active TB diagnosis, blood taken before or within 7 days of starting treatment. The chain employs TRBV6-1 and TRBJ2-7; D gene uncertain. The sequence derives from an adult with tuberculosis. Sequences were derived from PBMCs, sampled at tuberculosis diagnosis. The CDR3 DNA reads as TGTGCCAGCAGCCCCAGTCTCGGGTCTACCTACGAGCAGTACTTC. Translating gives CASSPSLGSTYEQYF.